This T cell receptor beta chain was documented in a study of lymphopenia after photon versus proton radiotherapy. Regarding the study as a whole: Photon-treated patients lost naive T cells and TCR diversity; proton-treated stayed stable. Post-nadir diversity loss with photons came from oligoclonal expansion, particularly CD8+ Temra cells.

Turning to this clone: Its antigen remains unidentified.

CDR1 MDHEN and CDR2 SYDVKM come from the germline V gene. V was cut by 5 bases and J by 7 bases, with 21 bases left in between. The CDR3 contains 16 residues. TCRdb's copy holds only in-frame clones and misses some; the assay was immunoSEQ multiplex PCR. The sample lists 30,000 to 40,000 clones, about 90% occurring once. The starting material was peripheral blood, obtained from a patient treated with photon-based radiotherapy. This sequence joins TRBV28 and TRBJ1-5; TRBD1 is a possible D gene (5 bases). This clonotype was obtained from a man in his sixties with cholangiocarcinoma. The CDR3 bases are TGTGCCAGCAGTCTACCCCCCGGGCAGGGCCGACAGCCCCAGCATTTT. This sequence encodes CASSLPPGQGRQPQHF.